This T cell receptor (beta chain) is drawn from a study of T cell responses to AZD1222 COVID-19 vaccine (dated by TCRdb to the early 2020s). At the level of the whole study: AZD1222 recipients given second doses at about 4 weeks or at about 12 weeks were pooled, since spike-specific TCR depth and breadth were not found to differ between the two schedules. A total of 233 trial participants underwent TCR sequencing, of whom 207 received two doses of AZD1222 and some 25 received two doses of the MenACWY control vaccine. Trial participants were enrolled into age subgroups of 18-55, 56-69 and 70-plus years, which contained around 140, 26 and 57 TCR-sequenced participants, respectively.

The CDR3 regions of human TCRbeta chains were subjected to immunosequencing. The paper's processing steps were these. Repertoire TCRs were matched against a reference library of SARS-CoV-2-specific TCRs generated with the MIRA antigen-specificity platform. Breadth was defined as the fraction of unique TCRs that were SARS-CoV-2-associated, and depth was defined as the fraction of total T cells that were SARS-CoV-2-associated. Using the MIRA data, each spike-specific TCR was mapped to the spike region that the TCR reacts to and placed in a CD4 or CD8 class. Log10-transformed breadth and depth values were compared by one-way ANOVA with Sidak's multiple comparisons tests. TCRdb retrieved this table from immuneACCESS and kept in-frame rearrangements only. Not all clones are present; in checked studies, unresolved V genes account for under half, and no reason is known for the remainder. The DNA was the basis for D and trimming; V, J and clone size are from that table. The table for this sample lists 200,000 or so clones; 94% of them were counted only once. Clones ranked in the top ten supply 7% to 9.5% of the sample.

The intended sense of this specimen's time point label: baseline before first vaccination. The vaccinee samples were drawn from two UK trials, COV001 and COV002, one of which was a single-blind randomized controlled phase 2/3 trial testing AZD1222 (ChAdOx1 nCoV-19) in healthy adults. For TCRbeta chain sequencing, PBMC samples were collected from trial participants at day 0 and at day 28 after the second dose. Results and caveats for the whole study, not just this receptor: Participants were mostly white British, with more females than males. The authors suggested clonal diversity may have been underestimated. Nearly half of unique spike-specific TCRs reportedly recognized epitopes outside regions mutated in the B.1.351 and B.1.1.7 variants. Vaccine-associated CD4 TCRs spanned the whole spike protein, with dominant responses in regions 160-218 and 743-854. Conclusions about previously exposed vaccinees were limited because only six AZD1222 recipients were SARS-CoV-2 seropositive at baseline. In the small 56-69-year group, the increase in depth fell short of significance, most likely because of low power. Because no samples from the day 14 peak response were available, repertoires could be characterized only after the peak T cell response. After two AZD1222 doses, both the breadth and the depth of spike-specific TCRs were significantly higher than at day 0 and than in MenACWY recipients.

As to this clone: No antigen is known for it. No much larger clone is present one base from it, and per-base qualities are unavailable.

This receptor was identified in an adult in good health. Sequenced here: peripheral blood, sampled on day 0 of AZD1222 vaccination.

The DNA sequence is as follows: TGTGCCAGCAGCTTCGGGAACACCGGGGAGCTGTTTTTT. This gives the protein CASSFGNTGELFF. The chain couples TRBV5-4 to TRBJ2-2; the D gene cannot be named for sure. From a lookup of the germline V gene (reference sequence), CDR1 and CDR2 are SGHNT and YYREEE. Relative to germline, V is 2 bases shorter and J is 1 base shorter, with 3 bases between their ends. The CDR3 contains 13 residues, cysteine and phenylalanine counted. Here the CDR3 DNA is all that survives: 39 bases in frame from base 1.